One sample yielded the 16 T cell receptor beta chains listed below, sequenced in a study of control samples from healthy donors and cancer patients. Sequenced by immunoSEQ multiplex PCR; TCRdb stores in-frame clones only, minus some. The table records some 150,000 clones, nearly 96% of them present only once. The material sequenced was blood. The receptors derive from a woman aged 25 to 39 in good health.

V is TRBV28 and J is TRBJ2-5, with 11 bases identical to TRBD2. CDR3 length equals 14 residues. With V trimmed by 7 bases and J by 5 bases, 6 bases remained unmatched. Per germline, CDR1 MDHEN and CDR2 SYDVKM. CDR3 coding DNA: TGTGCCAGCAATCGACTAGCGGGATGGGAGACCCAGTACTTC. Translated, it gives CASNRLAGWETQYF.

This clone occurred once. This chain joins TRBV5-1 and TRBJ1-3; 8 positions match TRBD1. V shed 1 base and J 3 bases; nucleotides not matched to a gene: 3. Germline V CDR1 and CDR2: SGHRS, YFSETQ. The CDR3 loop spans 15 amino acids. For the CDR3, the DNA is TGCGCCAGCAGCTTGCAGGGGGCTAATGGAAACACCATATATTTT. Residues: CASSLQGANGNTIYF.

The rearrangement joins TRBV14 to TRBJ2-5; 7 bases agree with TRBD1. The V and J ends lost 2 bases and 3 bases, in that order; junction bases with no gene match: 6. Germline CDR1 reads SGHDN; CDR2 reads FVKESK. The CDR3 has 15 amino acids. The chain's CDR3 is CASSQRNRGKETQYF. The CDR3 DNA reads TGTGCCAGCAGCCAACGTAACAGGGGTAAAGAGACCCAGTACTTC.

The chain joins TRBV4-2 to TRBJ1-5; D remains ambiguous. In germline, CDR1 is LGHNA, CDR2 YNFKEQ. Deletions cut 0 bases from V and 4 bases from J, with 7 bases between. The CDR3 has 14 amino acids. CDR3 DNA sequence: TGTGCCAGCAGCCAAGATCGGGCGAATCAGCCCCAGCATTTT. As protein: CASSQDRANQPQHF.

This clone was detected only a few times. The J gene is TRBJ1-5, the V gene TRBV2; 8 bases align to TRBD1. V gave up 5 bases and J gave up 5 bases; unmatched junction bases: 11. The germline V gene encodes CDR1 SNHLY and CDR2 FYNNEI. This CDR3 contains 16 residues. The CDR3, as DNA: TGTGCCAGCAGTAGCGGAGCCACAGGGGGGGATCAGCCCCAGCATTTT. Its protein product is CASSSGATGGDQPQHF. Supplemented by reference TRBV2 and TRBJ1-5, the full variable domain reads EPEVTQTPSHQVTQMGQEVILRCVPISNHLYFYWYRQILGQKVEFLVSFYNNEISEKSEIFDDQFSVERPDGSNFTLKIRSTKLEDSAMYFCASSSGATGGDQPQHFGDGTRLSIL.

CDR3 sequence (DNA): TGTGCCAGCAGCCCCGGCCACGAGCAGTACTTC. This codes for CASSPGHEQYF. The chain recombines TRBV3-1 (or the pseudogene TRBV3-2) with TRBJ2-7; D not certain. Germline loops: CDR1 LGHDT, CDR2 YNNKEL (reference sequence). This CDR3 has 11 amino acids. Trimming cost V 4 bases and J 5 bases, with 6 bases left between them.

This chain links TRBV5-1 with TRBJ2-1; possible D gene TRBD1, 6 bases. The CDR3 has 14 amino acids. CDR1 is SGHRS, CDR2 YFSETQ, per germline. With 0 bases removed from V and 9 bases from J, the gap between germline ends came to 13 bases. Here the CDR3 reads CASSLVGGSFEQFF. DNA for the CDR3: TGCGCCAGCAGCTTGGTTGGGGGCTCTTTTGAGCAGTTCTTC. Based on the CDR3 plus reference TRBV5-1 and TRBJ2-1, the full variable domain is KAGVTQTPRYLIKTRGQQVTLSCSPISGHRSVSWYQQTPGQGLQFLFEYFSETQRNKGNFPGRFSGRQFSNSRSEMNVSTLELGDSALYLCASSLVGGSFEQFFGPGTRLTVL.

The CDR3 region is CASSPGGAKNIQYF. In DNA form, the CDR3 reads TGTGCCAGCAGCCCGGGGGGGGCCAAAAACATTCAGTACTTC. The rearrangement joins TRBV6-5 to TRBJ2-4; 8 nucleotides match TRBD2. In germline, CDR1 is MNHEY, CDR2 SVGAGI. V was clipped by 6 bases and J by 1 base; unmatched bases: 2. This CDR3 has 14 residues.

This rearrangement joins TRBV4-1 to TRBJ2-5; 11 bases match TRBD2. After removal of 1 base from V and 3 bases from J, the junction contained 10 bases not matched to a gene. This CDR3 comprises 18 residues. In germline, CDR1 is MGHRA, CDR2 YSYEKL. CDR3 DNA: TGCGCCAGCAGCCAAGGCCCGGGGACTAGCGGTTGGGAAGAGACCCAGTACTTC. Protein sequence: CASSQGPGTSGWEETQYF.

The chain has TRBV11-3 and TRBJ2-1; D is undetermined. The CDR3 is 12 residues long. The germline gives CDR1 SGHNT, CDR2 YENEEA. V gave up 5 bases and J gave up 9 bases, with 11 bases separating them. Written as DNA, the CDR3 is TGTGCCAGCAGCATTCCTTTAGGTGAGCAGTTCTTC. This codes for CASSIPLGEQFF.

The chain is built from TRBV7-8 and TRBJ1-5; D ambiguous. The V gene lost 5 bases and the J gene lost 3 bases, with 11 bases spanning the gap. This CDR3 is built from 14 residues. Per germline, CDR1 SGHVS and CDR2 FQNEAQ. The CDR3 loop reads CASSPRDNNQPQHF. The DNA for the CDR3 is TGTGCCAGCAGCCCACGTGACAACAATCAGCCCCAGCATTTT.

The chain employs TRBV11-2 and TRBJ1-5; tentative D call: TRBD1 (5 bases). Germline CDR1 SGHAT, CDR2 FQNNGV. The ends were cut back, 0 bases at V and 11 bases at J, with 14 bases in the middle. This CDR3 contains 14 residues. The CDR3 DNA is TGTGCCAGCAGCTTAGATCAAAGCTCAGGGACCCAGCATTTT. Translation gives CASSLDQSSGTQHF.

The chain couples TRBV30 to TRBJ2-7; 10 positions match TRBD1. V lost 1 base, J lost 6 bases, and 3 bases stayed unmatched. The CDR3 loop spans 13 amino acids. Germline-derived CDR1 and CDR2 are GTSNPN and SVGIG (reference sequence). Here the CDR3 DNA reads TGTGCCTGGAGTGCGGGACAGGGGTCCGAGCAGTACTTC. Its translation: CAWSAGQGSEQYF.

The genes are TRBV29-1 and TRBJ1-1; a weak D match, TRBD1 (6 bases). Germline V gene sequence: CDR1 SQVTM, CDR2 ANQGSEA. V was trimmed by 7 bases and J by 0 bases, leaving 21 bases between them. The CDR3 extends over 16 amino acids. This CDR3 is CSALEARGTMNTEAFF. In DNA, the CDR3 is TGCAGCGCCCTTGAGGCACGCGGGACAATGAACACTGAAGCTTTCTTT.

The chain combines TRBV5-1 with TRBJ1-4; D not resolved. V lost 0 bases, J lost 0 bases, and 6 bases lay in between. Germline V lookup: CDR1 SGHRS, CDR2 YFSETQ. The CDR3 is made up of 15 amino acids. The CDR3 nucleotides are TGCGCCAGCAGCTTGGACAACCCAACTAATGAAAAACTGTTTTTT. Translating it yields CASSLDNPTNEKLFF.

This sequence joins TRBV30 and TRBJ2-1; 10 nucleotides agree with TRBD2. Germline CDR1 is GTSNPN and CDR2 is SVGIG (reference sequence). The CDR3 consists of 15 residues. The ends lost 3 bases at V and 4 bases at J; junction bases unmatched: 6. In DNA, the CDR3 is TGTGCCTGGAGATCAGCGGGGGGGAGATACAATGAGCAGTTCTTC. It encodes CAWRSAGGRYNEQFF.